A single sample gave rise to the 21 T cell receptor beta chains below, sequenced in a study of blood T cell repertoires in COVID-19. The repertoire was sequenced with immunoSEQ multiplex PCR; TCRdb's copy has only in-frame clones and lacks some. Here the sample spans some 220,000 clones, 84% being singletons. Sequenced material: peripheral blood. The receptors derive from a young woman who had recovered from COVID-19.

Turning to this clone: Sequence at one end of the junction differs from germline and may be a read error. The chain couples TRBV28 to TRBJ2-1; tentative D call: TRBD2 (6 bases). The CDR3 length is 12 residues. Germline V lookup: CDR1 MDHEN, CDR2 SYDVKM. Written as DNA, the CDR3 is TGTGCCAGCGGGGGAGGACTGGTTCAGGAGCTCTTC. It yields the protein CASGGGLVQELF.

V gene TRBV5-4 combines with J gene TRBJ2-3; tentative D call: TRBD2 (5 bases). V lost 0 bases to trimming and J lost 5 bases, with 19 bases between them. The CDR3 runs to 17 residues. Looked up from germline, CDR1 is SGHNT and CDR2 is YYREEE (reference sequence). The CDR3, as DNA: TGTGCCAGCAGCTTGGCCCTGATAGCGACACGGGGAGATACGCAGTATTTT. Translated, it gives CASSLALIATRGDTQYF.

The chain uses TRBV2 and TRBJ1-5; 8 bases are a match to TRBD1. CDR1 is SNHLY and CDR2 is FYNNEI in the germline V gene. This CDR3 contains 15 residues. The ends lost 6 bases at V and 2 bases at J; junction bases unmatched: 6. The CDR3 DNA reads TGTGCCAGCAGCTCCGACAGGGGTGGCAATCAGCCCCAGCATTTT. As protein: CASSSDRGGNQPQHF.

This clone occurred once. V gene TRBV6-1 combines with J gene TRBJ2-7; D perhaps matches TRBD1 (5 bases). Per the germline V gene, CDR1 is MNHNS and CDR2 is SASEGT. This CDR3 comprises 13 residues. V lost 2 bases, J lost 6 bases, and 11 bases lay in between. This CDR3 is CASSEQGSGEQYF. The CDR3 coding sequence is TGTGCCAGCAGTGAACAGGGATCGGGCGAGCAGTACTTC.

This chain connects TRBV28 to TRBJ2-3, with D maybe TRBD2 (5 bases). Trimming stripped 1 base from V and 0 bases from J, with 8 bases between. The CDR3 is 15 residues long. Germline V CDR1 and CDR2: MDHEN, SYDVKM. The CDR3 sequence: CASSLFGGSTDTQYF. The DNA for the CDR3 is TGTGCCAGCAGTTTATTTGGAGGAAGCACAGATACGCAGTATTTT. Full variable domain (outside the CDR3, taken from reference TRBV28 and TRBJ2-3): DVKVTQSSRYLVKRTGEKVFLECVQDMDHENMFWYRQDPGLGLRLIYFSYDVKMKEKGDIPEGYSVSREKKERFSLILESASTNQTSMYLCASSLFGGSTDTQYFGPGTRLTVL.

This chain joins TRBV11-3 and TRBJ2-1, with TRBD2 as a possible D gene (6 bases). V lost 5 bases, J lost 7 bases, and 15 bases lay in between. This CDR3 contains 14 residues. Germline lookup yields CDR1 SGHNT and CDR2 YENEEA. This CDR3 is CASSPGGEGNEQFF. The CDR3 region has the DNA TGTGCCAGCAGCCCCGGGGGAGAGGGTAATGAGCAGTTCTTC.

The rearrangement joins TRBV27 to TRBJ1-5; TRBD1 might be the D (6 bases). Per germline, CDR1 MNHEY and CDR2 SMNVEV (reference sequence). The CDR3 consists of 15 residues. The V and J ends lost 2 bases and 3 bases respectively, with 11 bases between them. As DNA, the CDR3 is TGTGCCAGCAGTTTAACAGGGCCCTTCAATCAGCCCCAGCATTTT. Protein product: CASSLTGPFNQPQHF.

The chain combines TRBV15 with TRBJ2-3; 9 nucleotides match TRBD2. This CDR3 region has 16 residues. With V trimmed by 2 bases and J by 10 bases, 13 bases remained unmatched. Looked up from germline, CDR1 is LNHNV and CDR2 is YYDKDF (reference sequence). Here the CDR3 reads CATSRQRGSGRMAQYF. The CDR3 coding sequence is TGTGCCACCAGCAGACAGCGCGGTAGCGGGAGAATGGCGCAGTATTTT.

The rearrangement uses TRBV6-5 and TRBJ2-1; TRBD2 matches 7 bases. The V segment lost 5 bases and the J segment 7 bases; nucleotides outside the gene matches: 5. The CDR3 has 13 amino acids. Germline V CDR1 and CDR2: MNHEY, SVGAGI. The CDR3 region is CASSISGWNEQFF. CDR3 sequence (DNA): TGTGCCAGCAGTATTAGCGGGTGGAATGAGCAGTTCTTC.

This chain uses TRBV3-1 (or the pseudogene TRBV3-2) with TRBJ2-7; 10 nucleotides match TRBD1. V dropped 5 bases and J dropped 2; count of bases not matched to a gene: 3. CDR3 length equals 14 residues. In germline, CDR1 is LGHDT, CDR2 YNNKEL (reference sequence). DNA for the CDR3: TGTGCCAGCAGCGTGACAGGGGGCCCCTACGAGCAGTACTTC. Translated, it gives CASSVTGGPYEQYF.

The chain couples TRBV7-9 to TRBJ1-4, with a tentative D call TRBD1 (5 bases). The CDR3 extends over 15 amino acids. Germline assignment: CDR1 SEHNR and CDR2 FQNEAQ (reference sequence). The V end was cut by 4 bases, the J end by 3 bases, with 12 bases between. Written as DNA, the CDR3 is TGTGCCAGCAGCTCTGCGGGGCGGGCTAATGAAAAACTGTTTTTT. This encodes CASSSAGRANEKLFF.

This clone was found once. The chain combines TRBV25-1 with TRBJ1-1; D might be TRBD1 (6 bases). The V end lost 2 bases, the J end lost 0 bases, and 7 bases lay between the germline ends. The CDR3 consists of 14 residues. CDR1 is MGHDK and CDR2 is SYGVNS in the germline V gene. The CDR3 is CASSEPGVNTEAFF. Written as DNA, the CDR3 is TGTGCCAGCAGTGAACCAGGGGTGAACACTGAAGCTTTCTTT.

The V gene is TRBV6-2 or TRBV6-3, the J gene TRBJ2-5; 9 nucleotides match TRBD2. The J segment lost 2 bases and the V segment lost 6 bases, leaving 4 bases of the junction unmatched. Germline loops: CDR1 MNHEY, CDR2 SVGEGT. The CDR3 covers 14 residues. The CDR3 DNA is TGTGCCAGCAGCCCCAGCGGGAGGCAAGAGACCCAGTACTTC. Protein sequence: CASSPSGRQETQYF.

CDR3 sequence: CASSLTDGSEAFF. CDR3 nucleotides: TGTGCCAGCAGCTTGACGGACGGGAGTGAAGCTTTCTTT. The J gene is TRBJ1-1, the V gene TRBV5-6; no reliable D call. The CDR3 is made up of 13 amino acids. CDR1 is SGHDT, CDR2 YYEEEE, per germline. V lost 1 base, J lost 7 bases, and 11 bases lay in between.

The rearrangement joins TRBV24-1 to TRBJ2-7; perhaps TRBD1 as D (6 bases). The CDR3 runs to 15 residues. The V and J ends lost 3 bases and 1 base respectively, with 12 bases between them. Germline V lookup: CDR1 KGHDR, CDR2 SFDVKD. CDR3: CATSDPQGHSYEQYF. The CDR3 DNA sequence: TGTGCCACCAGTGATCCCCAGGGACATTCCTACGAGCAGTACTTC.

The rearrangement joins TRBV7-6 to TRBJ2-7; D unclear. V lost 5 bases and J 3 bases, leaving 17 bases between the germline ends. The CDR3 has 15 amino acids. The V gene's germline CDR1 is SGHVS and CDR2 FNYEAQ. CDR3: CASSPRLYGDYEQYF. CDR3 nucleotide sequence: TGTGCCAGCAGCCCCCGCCTGTACGGAGACTACGAGCAGTACTTC.

V usage is TRBV10-3 and J usage is TRBJ2-3; TRBD2 aligns across 7 bases. The V and J ends lost 6 bases and 0 bases, in that order; junction bases with no gene match: 6. Germline V gene data show CDR1 as ENHRY and CDR2 as SYGVKD. The CDR3 is 15 amino acids. CDR3 in amino acids: CAISPSGTSTDTQYF. The CDR3 region has the DNA TGTGCCATCAGCCCCAGCGGGACTAGCACAGATACGCAGTATTTT.

The CDR3 DNA reads TGTGCCAGCAGTTCCCCTCCTTACAATGAGCAGTTCTTC. Residues: CASSSPPYNEQFF. This chain connects TRBV27 to TRBJ2-1; D unresolved. The CDR3 covers 13 residues. Between the trimmed V and J ends, which lost 4 bases and 4 bases, there was a span of 8 bases. Germline assignment: CDR1 MNHEY and CDR2 SMNVEV (reference sequence).

V gene TRBV19 combines with J gene TRBJ2-2; D may be TRBD1 (5 bases). Germline V gene lookup returns CDR1 LNHDA and CDR2 SQIVND (reference sequence). The CDR3 contains 14 residues. V was cut by 3 bases and J by 5 bases, with 10 bases left in between. CDR3 amino acids: CASSILKGTGELFF. As DNA, the CDR3 is TGTGCCAGTAGTATTCTCAAGGGGACCGGGGAGCTGTTTTTT. Supplemented by reference TRBV19 and TRBJ2-2, the full variable domain reads DGGITQSPKYLFRKEGQNVTLSCEQNLNHDAMYWYRQDPGQGLRLIYYSQIVNDFQKGDIAEGYSVSREKKESFPLTVTSAQKNPTAFYLCASSILKGTGELFFGEGSRLTVL.

The chain carries TRBV19 and TRBJ2-7, with 9 bases aligning to TRBD2. Germline V gene sequence: CDR1 LNHDA, CDR2 SQIVND (reference sequence). The CDR3 contains 15 residues. Losses at the gene ends were 1 base for V and 3 bases for J; bases not matched to a gene: 4. CDR3 bases: TGTGCCAGTAGTATAGTAGAAGCGGGAGGCTACGAGCAGTACTTC. Protein sequence: CASSIVEAGGYEQYF.

The chain has TRBV7-6 and TRBJ1-6; the match to TRBD1 covers 12 bases. Unmatched junction bases numbered 1, after V lost 3 bases and J lost 7 bases. The CDR3 is 15 amino acids. CDR1 and CDR2 from the germline V gene are SGHVS and FNYEAQ. CDR3 sequence: CASSLGQGANSPLHF. For the CDR3, the DNA is TGTGCCAGCAGCTTGGGACAGGGGGCGAATTCACCCCTCCACTTT.